Listed below are T cell receptor beta chains from one sample, sequenced in a study of blood T cells in healthy people across ages. TCRdb recomputed calls from the 5' RACE reads with MiXCR, one row per CDR3 protein. The sample lists fewer than 900,000 distinct CDR3 sequences, roughly 43% occurring once. Sequencing was carried out using blood. Source of these receptors: a woman aged 60-75 years in good health. Each CDR3 is given with its conserved first and last residue. The D gene is left open where the match is weak. The listing skips clone size in some rows; elsewhere it reads once, few, many or a size class.

length: 16; J: TRBJ2-2; V: TRBV6-5; size: .; D: .; CDR3: CASRPRGAVLTGELFF; DNA: TGTGCCAGCAGGCCCCGGGGAGCGGTCCTCACCGGGGAGCTGTTTTTT
length: 17; J: TRBJ2-6; V: TRBV5-1; size: .; D: .; CDR3: CASSLDWRDSGANVLTF; DNA: TGCGCCAGCAGCTTGGATTGGCGGGACTCTGGGGCCAACGTCCTGACTTTC
length: 13; J: TRBJ2-3; V: TRBV6-1; size: .; D: .; CDR3: CASSGAGRDTQYF; DNA: TGTGCCAGCAGTGGAGCCGGGAGAGATACGCAGTATTTT
length: 14; J: TRBJ2-4; V: TRBV4-2; size: .; D: .; CDR3: CASSQVRTNNIQYF; DNA: TGTGCCAGCAGCCAAGTAAGGACTAATAACATTCAGTACTTC
length: 13; J: TRBJ2-7; V: TRBV3-1; size: few; D: .; CDR3: CASRGGPPTEQYF; DNA: TGTGCCAGCAGGGGGGGACCCCCTACAGAGCAGTACTTC
length: 17; J: TRBJ2-7; V: TRBV3-1; size: few; D: TRBD2; CDR3: CASSRNIAGGPKPEQYF; DNA: TGTGCCAGCAGCCGTAACATAGCGGGAGGGCCTAAACCCGAGCAGTACTTC
length: 15; J: TRBJ2-5; V: TRBV28; size: .; D: .; CDR3: CASSLSYRAQETQYF; DNA: TGTGCCAGCAGTTTATCGTACAGGGCCCAAGAGACCCAGTACTTC
length: 13; J: TRBJ1-2; V: TRBV20-1; size: few; D: TRBD1; CDR3: CSAPPTGNYGYTF; DNA: TGCAGTGCTCCACCGACAGGGAACTATGGCTACACCTTC
length: 16; J: TRBJ2-5; V: TRBV4-2; size: few; D: TRBD2; CDR3: CASSQDLAGGGETQYF; DNA: TGTGCCAGCAGCCAAGACCTAGCGGGAGGGGGGGAGACCCAGTACTTC
length: 11; J: TRBJ2-7; V: TRBV25-1; size: .; D: .; CDR3: CASLEASEQYF; DNA: TGTGCCAGCTTGGAGGCCAGCGAGCAGTACTTC
length: 15; J: TRBJ2-4; V: TRBV20-1; size: .; D: .; CDR3: CSAARLGLMGDIQYF; DNA: TGCAGTGCTGCAAGACTGGGCCTAATGGGAGACATTCAGTACTTC
length: 15; J: TRBJ2-1; V: TRBV5-8; size: once; D: TRBD2; CDR3: CASSLGGGSLNEQFF; DNA: TGTGCCAGCAGCTTGGGGGGAGGGTCTTTAAATGAGCAGTTCTTC
length: 17; J: TRBJ2-1; V: TRBV14; size: .; D: TRBD2; CDR3: CASSQGGTSGGRYEQFF; DNA: TGTGCCAGCAGCCAAGGCGGTACTAGCGGGGGTCGCTATGAGCAGTTCTTC
length: 14; J: TRBJ2-2; V: TRBV13; size: .; D: .; CDR3: CASRWGSNTGELFF; DNA: TGTGCCAGTCGTTGGGGGTCGAACACCGGGGAGCTGTTTTTT
length: 16; J: TRBJ2-7; V: TRBV6-5; size: .; D: TRBD2; CDR3: CASSSPGLAGRYEQYF; DNA: TGTGCCAGCAGTTCCCCGGGACTAGCGGGACGCTACGAGCAGTACTTC
length: 13; J: TRBJ1-4; V: TRBV20-1; size: .; D: TRBD1; CDR3: CSADRGPSEKLFF; DNA: TGCAGTGCCGACAGGGGCCCAAGTGAAAAACTGTTTTTT
length: 18; J: TRBJ2-1; V: TRBV27; size: few; D: .; CDR3: CASSPTTPDWNGANEQFF; DNA: TGTGCCAGCAGTCCAACCACCCCAGACTGGAACGGGGCCAATGAGCAGTTCTTC
length: 10; J: TRBJ2-5; V: TRBV20-1; size: many; D: .; CDR3: CSAAPYAQYF; DNA: TGCAGTGCTGCCCCGTATGCTCAGTACTTC
length: 16; J: TRBJ2-3; V: TRBV7-3; size: once; D: TRBD1; CDR3: CASSLGGQGRTDTQYF; DNA: TGTGCCAGCAGCTTGGGGGGACAGGGACGCACAGATACGCAGTATTTT
length: 17; J: TRBJ2-7; V: TRBV3-1; size: few; D: TRBD2; CDR3: CASSQRKTSGSRYGQYF; DNA: TGTGCCAGCAGCCAACGTAAAACTAGCGGGAGCCGGTACGGGCAGTACTTC
length: 13; J: TRBJ2-1; V: TRBV12-3/TRBV12-4; size: once; D: .; CDR3: CASRRLGDNEQFF; DNA: TGTGCCAGCAGACGTTTGGGGGACAATGAGCAGTTCTTC
length: 17; J: TRBJ2-1; V: TRBV7-2; size: .; D: .; CDR3: CASSPDGQSSSYNEQFF; DNA: TGTGCCAGCAGCCCGGACGGACAGTCGAGCTCCTACAATGAGCAGTTCTTC
length: 16; J: TRBJ2-6; V: TRBV6-5; size: .; D: .; CDR3: CASSSHRDSGANVLTF; DNA: TGTGCCAGCAGTTCACACAGGGACTCTGGGGCCAACGTCCTGACTTTC
length: 16; J: TRBJ2-1; V: TRBV10-3; size: .; D: TRBD2; CDR3: CAISEPTSGFNNEQFF; DNA: TGTGCCATCAGTGAGCCGACTAGCGGATTTAACAATGAGCAGTTCTTC
length: 14; J: TRBJ2-3; V: TRBV20-1; size: .; D: .; CDR3: CSARDSEGTDTQYF; DNA: TGCAGTGCTAGAGATTCGGAGGGCACAGATACGCAGTATTTT
length: 15; J: TRBJ1-1; V: TRBV6-6; size: .; D: .; CDR3: CASSYGRARDLEAFF; DNA: TGTGCCAGCAGTTACGGGAGGGCTCGGGACCTTGAAGCTTTCTTT
length: 12; J: TRBJ2-5; V: TRBV20-1; size: .; D: .; CDR3: CSARAPPNEQYF; DNA: TGCAGTGCTAGAGCCCCACCAAATGAGCAGTACTTC
length: 19; J: TRBJ2-7; V: TRBV4-2; size: once; D: TRBD2; CDR3: CASSQDGSLSSGVPYEQYF; DNA: TGTGCCAGCAGCCAAGATGGGAGTTTAAGTAGCGGGGTGCCCTACGAGCAGTACTTC
length: 15; J: TRBJ1-1; V: TRBV6-2/TRBV6-3; size: .; D: .; CDR3: CASSLPRVYNTEAFF; DNA: TGTGCCAGCAGTCTACCGCGGGTTTACAACACTGAAGCTTTCTTT
length: 15; J: TRBJ2-7; V: TRBV3-1; size: .; D: TRBD2; CDR3: CASSQVGGRPYEQYF; DNA: TGTGCCAGCAGCCAAGTTGGCGGGAGGCCCTACGAGCAGTACTTC
length: 10; J: TRBJ2-1; V: TRBV2; size: .; D: .; CDR3: CASRVGEQFF; DNA: TGTGCCAGCAGGGTAGGTGAGCAGTTCTTC
length: 14; J: TRBJ2-7; V: TRBV11-1; size: .; D: .; CDR3: CASSHGGTPYEQYF; DNA: TGTGCCAGCAGCCATGGGGGCACTCCCTACGAGCAGTACTTC
length: 14; J: TRBJ2-5; V: TRBV2; size: few; D: .; CDR3: CASSDSQIGETQYF; DNA: TGTGCCAGCAGTGACTCGCAGATAGGAGAGACCCAGTACTTC
length: 14; J: TRBJ1-2; V: TRBV29-1; size: many; D: TRBD1; CDR3: CSVEPSGGRYGYTF; DNA: TGCAGCGTTGAACCATCAGGGGGCCGCTATGGCTACACCTTC
length: 14; J: TRBJ2-5; V: TRBV27; size: .; D: .; CDR3: CASSFRTRLETQYF; DNA: TGTGCCAGCAGTTTTCGGACCCGATTGGAGACCCAGTACTTC
length: 16; J: TRBJ2-3; V: TRBV6-2/TRBV6-3; size: .; D: .; CDR3: CASSWEGARVPDTQYF; DNA: TGTGCCAGCAGTTGGGAGGGGGCCCGAGTTCCAGATACGCAGTATTTT
length: 13; J: TRBJ2-7; V: TRBV15; size: many; D: .; CDR3: CATSATTGDEQYF; DNA: TGTGCCACCAGCGCTACCACGGGCGACGAGCAGTACTTC
length: 15; J: TRBJ2-7; V: TRBV20-1; size: .; D: TRBD2; CDR3: CSAPGGLVELYEQYF; DNA: TGCAGTGCTCCCGGGGGACTAGTGGAACTTTACGAGCAGTACTTC
length: 13; J: TRBJ2-7; V: TRBV7-9; size: .; D: .; CDR3: CADGEAMGNEQYF; DNA: TGTGCCGACGGGGAGGCTATGGGTAACGAGCAGTACTTC
length: 15; J: TRBJ2-5; V: TRBV9; size: few; D: .; CDR3: CASSVGAGSGETQYF; DNA: TGTGCCAGCAGCGTAGGGGCGGGATCGGGAGAGACCCAGTACTTC